The 12 T cell receptor beta chains below come from one sample, sequenced in a study of T cell repertoires in cytomegalovirus infection (dated by TCRdb to between 2018 and 2021). No antigens are known for them. The listed sequencing device is Illumina HiSeq 1500. TCRdb reprocessing: public reads trimmed at Q25 with fastp, clones called with MiXCR, in-frame beta chains kept. Under each unique CDR3 protein, matching rows form one entry showing the most common genes and DNA. The sample yields approximately 100,000 distinct CDR3 sequences; around 31% were counted once. The top ten hold roughly 81% of the sample. Sample treatment or condition, as interpreted from the label and publication: in vitro stimulation with specific CMV peptide epitopes to enrich CMV-specific T cells. The specimen comprised CD8+ T cells from cultured PBMCs, sampled from culture after CMV antigen stimulation. The source is a human donor in good health (CMV status not recorded). Some clones in this sample may be carry-over from other donors' samples.

The chain recombines TRBV19 with TRBJ2-7; 10 bases line up with TRBD2. CDR1 LNHDA and CDR2 SQIVND come from the germline V gene (reference sequence). This CDR3 region has 14 residues. V gave up 7 bases and J gave up 6 bases; unmatched junction bases: 9. CDR3 loop: CASTPGGTSVEQYF. The CDR3 bases are TGTGCCAGTACCCCAGGGGGGACTAGCGTCGAGCAGTACTTC. The variable domain in full, completed from reference TRBV19 and TRBJ2-7, reads DGGITQSPKYLFRKEGQNVTLSCEQNLNHDAMYWYRQDPGQGLRLIYYSQIVNDFQKGDIAEGYSVSREKKESFPLTVTSAQKNPTAFYLCASTPGGTSVEQYFGPGTRLTVT.

This clonotype was seen only a few times. CDR3 nucleotides: TGTGCCAGCAGCCAAGACTCAGAATTCCCTTCCGGGGAGCTGTTTTTT. Its protein product is CASSQDSEFPSGELFF. This sequence joins TRBV4-2 and TRBJ2-2, with unresolved D. This CDR3 is built from 16 residues. Germline V CDR1 and CDR2: LGHNA, YNFKEQ. V was clipped by 0 bases and J by 6 bases, with 14 bases between them.

This clonotype occurred once. V usage is TRBV6-5 and J usage is TRBJ2-4; TRBD1 is a possible D gene (6 bases). Germline-derived CDR1 and CDR2 are MNHEY and SVGAGI. The CDR3 length is 14 residues. V shed 2 bases and J shed 1 base, with 6 bases lying between them. CDR3 region: CASSYRGAKNIQYF. CDR3 coding DNA: TGTGCCAGCAGTTACAGGGGGGCCAAAAACATTCAGTACTTC.

This chain joins TRBV20-1 and TRBJ2-3; 11 bases match TRBD2. CDR1 is DFQATT and CDR2 is SNEGSKA in the germline V gene (reference sequence). The CDR3 contains 17 residues. The trim removed 1 base at V and 2 bases at J, leaving 8 bases unmatched. For the CDR3, the DNA is TGCAGTGCTAGAGGTTACGAACTAGCGGGGGTCACAGATACGCAGTATTTT. It is translated as CSARGYELAGVTDTQYF.

This clonotype was seen only a few times. J is TRBJ2-1 and V is TRBV4-1; D call uncertain. The germline CDR1 and CDR2 sequences are MGHRA and YSYEKL. V lost 0 bases, J lost 0 bases, and 6 bases lay in between. The CDR3 sequence is 15 residues long. DNA for the CDR3: TGCGCCAGCAGCCAAGAGCTGGACTCCTACAATGAGCAGTTCTTC. It yields the protein CASSQELDSYNEQFF.

Note on this clonotype: A read error may be the cause here, since a much bigger clone is one base away. Written as DNA, the CDR3 is TGTGCCAGCAGCGTAGAGCGGGGGACAGTCAATGAGCAGTTCTTC. It translates to CASSVERGTVNEQFF. The chain recombines TRBV7-8 with TRBJ2-1; the D gene is possibly TRBD2 (8 bases). This CDR3 contains 15 residues. Per the germline V gene, CDR1 is SGHVS and CDR2 is FQNEAQ. V lost 5 bases to trimming and J lost 6 bases, with 17 bases between them.

The V and J genes are TRBV9 and TRBJ2-7; D remains ambiguous. V lost 0 bases to trimming and J lost 3 bases, with 10 bases between them. CDR1 and CDR2 from the germline V gene are SGDLS and YYNGEE. The CDR3 has 14 residues. DNA for the CDR3: TGTGCCAGCAGCGTAGATGGGGATTTCTACGAGCAGTACTTC. Its translation: CASSVDGDFYEQYF. The variable domain in full, completed from reference TRBV9 and TRBJ2-7, reads DSGVTQTPKHLITATGQRVTLRCSPRSGDLSVYWYQQSLDQGLQFLIQYYNGEERAKGNILERFSAQQFPDLHSELNLSSLELGDSALYFCASSVDGDFYEQYFGPGTRLTVT.

This clonotype was seen more than once but under ten times. The chain combines TRBV6-2 or TRBV6-3 with TRBJ1-1; TRBD1 agrees at 7 bases. CDR1 is MNHEY, CDR2 SVGEGT, per germline. V shed 6 bases and J 3 bases; nucleotides not matched to a gene: 13. CDR3 length: 16 residues. The CDR3 spells CASRVTRQGGYTEAFF. The CDR3, as DNA: TGTGCCAGCAGAGTAACCAGACAGGGAGGGTACACTGAAGCTTTCTTT.

The rearrangement links TRBV13 to TRBJ1-6; 11 positions agree with TRBD1. The germline V gene has CDR1 PRHDT and CDR2 FYEKMQ (reference sequence). The trim removed 5 bases at V and 9 bases at J, leaving 6 bases unmatched. There are 15 residues in the CDR3. As DNA, the CDR3 is TGTGCCAGCAGCGCCGGACAGGGGGCGATTTCACCCCTCCACTTT. Protein: CASSAGQGAISPLHF.

This clonotype has a handful of counts. This chain links TRBV7-9 with TRBJ1-3; tentative D call: TRBD1 (6 bases). Deletions cut 6 bases from V and 0 bases from J, with 18 bases between. The germline CDR1 and CDR2 sequences are SEHNR and FQNEAQ (reference sequence). The CDR3 has 17 residues. CDR3 in amino acids: CASRLQGPITSGNTIYF. DNA for the CDR3: TGTGCCAGCAGGCTACAGGGCCCCATCACCTCTGGAAACACCATATATTTT.

The chain links TRBV12-3 or TRBV12-4 to TRBJ2-7; 7 bases agree with TRBD1. This CDR3 has 12 amino acids. Trimming cost V 6 bases and J 6 bases; bases outside gene matches: 5. The CDR3 here is CASSPTGFEQYF. The CDR3 DNA follows: TGTGCCAGCAGCCCGACAGGGTTCGAGCAGTACTTC.

CDR3 in DNA: TGTGCCAGCAGTTACGGGTCAGGGGGTAGTCAGCCCCAGCATTTT. This sequence encodes CASSYGSGGSQPQHF. The chain employs TRBV6-5 and TRBJ1-5; 7 positions agree with TRBD1. Germline trimming cut 2 bases from V and 6 bases from J; bases unmatched to any gene: 7. The CDR3 is 15 amino acids. Looked up from germline, CDR1 is MNHEY and CDR2 is SVGAGI.